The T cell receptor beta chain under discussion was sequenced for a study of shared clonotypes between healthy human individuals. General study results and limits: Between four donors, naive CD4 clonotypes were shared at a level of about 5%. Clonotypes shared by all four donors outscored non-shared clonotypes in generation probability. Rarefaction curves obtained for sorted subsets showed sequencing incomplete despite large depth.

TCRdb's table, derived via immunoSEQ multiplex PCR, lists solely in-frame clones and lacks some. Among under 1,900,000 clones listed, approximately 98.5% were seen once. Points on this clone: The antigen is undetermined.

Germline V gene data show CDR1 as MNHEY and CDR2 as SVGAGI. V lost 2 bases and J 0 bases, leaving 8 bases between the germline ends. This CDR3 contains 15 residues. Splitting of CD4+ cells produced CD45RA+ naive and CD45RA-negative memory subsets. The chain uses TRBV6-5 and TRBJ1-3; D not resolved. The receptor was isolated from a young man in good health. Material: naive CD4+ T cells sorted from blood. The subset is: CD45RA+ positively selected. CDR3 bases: TGTGCCAGCAGTTACGCCCAGTCCTCTGGAAACACCATATATTTT. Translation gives CASSYAQSSGNTIYF.